This T cell receptor (beta chain) was recovered during a study of CD8 T cells in ankylosing spondylitis. The study, taken as a whole, reports: In ankylosing spondylitis blood, a motif of several highly homologous TCR beta variants appeared characteristic. Reactive arthritis synovial fluid and blood were previously reported to contain some motif variants. The authors reported significant enrichment of disease-linked clones in matched ankylosing spondylitis synovial fluid.

TCRdb called the 5' RACE reads again in MiXCR, with one record for every CDR3 protein. The sample has a few hundred thousand distinct CDR3 sequences; more than 20% are singletons. The table lists this clonotype with many counts. Its antigen is not identified. V gave up 1 base and J gave up 1 base; unmatched junction bases: 3. The CDR3 length is 16 residues. Per germline, CDR1 SEHNR and CDR2 FQNEAQ (reference sequence). The chain is built from TRBV7-9 and TRBJ2-3; the match to TRBD2 covers 9 bases. The sample taken for sequencing was blood, either unsorted or a sorted T cell fraction (not recorded which). The receptor's source is a male donor with ankylosing spondylitis. For the CDR3, the DNA is TGTGCCAGCAGCTTAGATAGCGGGAGCCGCACAGATACGCAGTATTTT. Translation gives CASSLDSGSRTDTQYF.